This is a list of T cell receptor beta chains from one sample in a study of T cell responses to AZD1222 COVID-19 vaccine. Libraries were prepared by immunoSEQ multiplex PCR; TCRdb keeps only in-frame clonotypes and omits some of them. The sample contains roughly 150,000 clones, 70% to 90% of which appear only once. The sample consisted of peripheral blood, taken on day 0 of AZD1222 vaccination. Receptors were obtained from an adult in good health. The CDR3 runs from the conserved cysteine through the conserved F or W. A D gene is named only where the DNA matches it firmly. Rows may omit the clone size; those that give it use once, few, many or a size class.

D	V	size	J	DNA	CDR3
NA	TRBV28	few	TRBJ1-5	TGTGCCAGCAGTTTACCCGGACAGCTAAATAGCAATCAGCCCCAGCATTTT	CASSLPGQLNSNQPQHF
NA	TRBV19	NA	TRBJ2-7	TGTGCCAGTAGTACAGACCATGACTACGAGCAGTACTTC	CASSTDHDYEQYF
NA	TRBV4-1	NA	TRBJ2-1	TGCGCCAGCAGCTCCTACCCGGGGGCCACAACCATCAATGAGCAGTTCTTC	CASSSYPGATTINEQFF
NA	TRBV9	NA	TRBJ1-4	TGTGCCAGCAGCGTAGGTGTGGGGGCGCGCGAAAAACTGTTTTTT	CASSVGVGAREKLFF
TRBD2	TRBV7-2	once	TRBJ2-3	TGTGCCAGCAGCCTCCAAGCGGGAGGGGGGTCAGATACGCAGTATTTT	CASSLQAGGGSDTQYF
NA	TRBV6-5	once	TRBJ1-6	TGTGCCAGCACCTTGGCGGGGATCGATAATTCACCCCTCCACTTT	CASTLAGIDNSPLHF
NA	TRBV7-2	NA	TRBJ2-2	TGTGCCAGCAGCTCAGTCAGCAAAACCGGGGAGCTGTTTTTT	CASSSVSKTGELFF
TRBD1	TRBV6-1	NA	TRBJ2-3	TGTGCCAGCAGTGAAATCCCGGGACAGGGGCCAGATACGCAGTATTTT	CASSEIPGQGPDTQYF
NA	TRBV27	NA	TRBJ2-2	TGTGCCAGCAGTTTATCTACTATGAGGGCCGGGGAGCTGTTTTTT	CASSLSTMRAGELFF
NA	TRBV19	once	TRBJ2-3	TGTGCCAGTAGTATAGGCGGAGGGGTTACAGATACGCAGTATTTT	CASSIGGGVTDTQYF
NA	TRBV7-8	few	TRBJ1-4	TGTGCCAGCAGCTTAGGCCAGGGGAGTGAAAAACTGTTTTTT	CASSLGQGSEKLFF
NA	TRBV5-4	NA	TRBJ1-6	TGTGCCAGCAGCTTGGAGACAGGCAGCTATAATTCACCCCTCCACTTT	CASSLETGSYNSPLHF
NA	TRBV6-5	few	TRBJ2-2	TGTGCCAGCACTTGGCCGGGACATCGCACCGGGGAGCTGTTTTTT	CASTWPGHRTGELFF
TRBD2	TRBV19	NA	TRBJ2-7	TGTGCCAGTAGTAGAACCGGGACTAGCGATGGGACTACCTACGAGCAGTACTTC	CASSRTGTSDGTTYEQYF
TRBD1	TRBV7-8	NA	TRBJ2-7	TGTGCCAGCAGCTTACAGGGACAGGGGGCCCACGAGCAGTACTTC	CASSLQGQGAHEQYF
NA	TRBV5-4	NA	TRBJ1-6	TGTGCCAGCAGTCGAGCAGGAGTTACTAACGGTTCACCCCTCCACTTT	CASSRAGVTNGSPLHF
NA	TRBV5-1	NA	TRBJ2-7	TGCGCCAGCAGCTTGGGATTGGGGTCAATCTACGAGCAGTACTTC	CASSLGLGSIYEQYF
NA	TRBV5-1	NA	TRBJ2-6	TGCGCCAGCGGAATGGGGGACTCTGGGGCCAACGTCCTGACTTTC	CASGMGDSGANVLTF
TRBD1	TRBV18	NA	TRBJ1-2	TGTGCCAGCTCCCCAGGGGGCGGTGACTATGGCTACACCTTC	CASSPGGGDYGYTF